What follows are 19 T cell receptor beta chains derived from one specimen sequenced in a study of cytomegalovirus exposure and HLA in healthy donors. TCRdb keeps only in-frame clones here, not all; method: immunoSEQ multiplex PCR. The table includes some 190,000 clones, roughly nine tenths detected once. Material: PBMCs. These receptors came from a man aged 25-40 years in good health and CMV-seropositive.

The chain carries TRBV5-1 and TRBJ2-1; D unclear. Germline-derived CDR1 and CDR2 are SGHRS and YFSETQ. V was pared by 5 bases and J by 0 bases, with 3 bases between. The CDR3 has 12 amino acids. The CDR3 loop is CASSDSYNEQFF. In DNA form, the CDR3 reads TGCGCCAGCAGTGACTCCTACAATGAGCAGTTCTTC.

This sequence joins TRBV30 and TRBJ1-1; D not certain. The CDR3 extends over 12 amino acids. The V gene's germline CDR1 is GTSNPN and CDR2 SVGIG (reference sequence). Trimming removed 3 bases at V and 0 bases at J, with 5 bases between. The CDR3 DNA is TGTGCCTGGAGAGGAATGAACACTGAAGCTTTCTTT. Translating it yields CAWRGMNTEAFF. The variable domain in full, completed from reference TRBV30 and TRBJ1-1, reads SQTIHQWPATLVQPVGSPLSLECTVEGTSNPNLYWYRQAAGRGLQLLFYSVGIGQISSEVPQNLSASRPQDRQFILSSKKLLLSDSGFYLCAWRGMNTEAFFGQGTRLTVV.

This clone was counted a few times. V gene TRBV5-4 combines with J gene TRBJ1-4; D perhaps matches TRBD1 (6 bases). Between the trimmed V and J ends, which lost 4 bases and 6 bases, there was a span of 13 bases. This CDR3 has 14 amino acids. Per germline, CDR1 SGHNT and CDR2 YYREEE (reference sequence). The CDR3 spells CASSRDRQDEKLFF. In DNA form, the CDR3 reads TGTGCCAGCAGCCGCGACAGGCAGGATGAAAAACTGTTTTTT.

This chain connects TRBV5-1 to TRBJ1-5; no reliable D call. The CDR3 runs to 15 residues. The V end was cut by 0 bases, the J end by 0 bases, with 7 bases between. The germline V gene encodes CDR1 SGHRS and CDR2 YFSETQ. CDR3 sequence (DNA): TGCGCCAGCAGCTTGGAGGGTTCTAGCAATCAGCCCCAGCATTTT. Residues: CASSLEGSSNQPQHF.

V usage is TRBV5-6 and J usage is TRBJ2-5, with 11 bases that match TRBD2. Trimming at V came to 2 bases and at J to 5 bases, leaving 11 bases not matched to a gene. The CDR3 is 17 amino acids. Germline V gene sequence: CDR1 SGHDT, CDR2 YYEEEE. The CDR3 protein is CASSFRRLAGRQETQYF. DNA of the CDR3: TGTGCCAGCAGCTTCCGTAGACTAGCGGGACGGCAGGAGACCCAGTACTTC.

The rearrangement uses TRBV5-6 and TRBJ1-4, with D maybe TRBD1 (5 bases). The germline V gene encodes CDR1 SGHDT and CDR2 YYEEEE. The V end was cut by 3 bases, the J end by 10 bases, with 13 bases between. The CDR3 is 13 residues long. The CDR3 here is CASSWGQGRKLFF. The CDR3 DNA reads TGTGCCAGCAGCTGGGGCCAGGGACGAAAACTGTTTTTT. The full variable domain, rest sourced from reference TRBV5-6 and TRBJ1-4, is DAGVTQSPTHLIKTRGQQVTLRCSPKSGHDTVSWYQQALGQGPQFIFQYYEEEERQRGNFPDRFSGHQFPNYSSELNVNALLLGDSALYLCASSWGQGRKLFFGSGTQLSVL.

The DNA for the CDR3 is TGTGCCAGCAGTTCAGGCGGGCCTAATGAAAAACTGTTTTTT. Encoded protein: CASSSGGPNEKLFF. The chain recombines TRBV28 with TRBJ1-4; D is uncertain. The CDR3 loop spans 14 amino acids. V was clipped by 4 bases and J by 3 bases, with 9 bases between them. Germline CDR1 is MDHEN and CDR2 is SYDVKM.

The rearrangement joins TRBV2 to TRBJ1-2; TRBD1 might be the D (6 bases). The CDR3 runs to 12 residues. V was pared by 2 bases and J by 6 bases, with 7 bases between. In germline, CDR1 is SNHLY, CDR2 FYNNEI. CDR3 DNA: TGTGCCAGCAGTGAATCAGGGGATGGCTACACCTTC. Its protein is CASSESGDGYTF.

V usage is TRBV4-1 and J usage is TRBJ2-5, with 11 positions matching TRBD1. The CDR3 covers 14 residues. From germline, CDR1 is MGHRA and CDR2 YSYEKL. Losses at the gene ends were 1 base for V and 7 bases for J; bases not matched to a gene: 2. CDR3: CASSQGTGGPTQYF. The CDR3 coding sequence is TGCGCCAGCAGCCAAGGGACAGGGGGCCCGACCCAGTACTTC.

The chain has TRBV7-3 and TRBJ1-1; no clear D. Germline V gives CDR1 SGHTA, CDR2 FQGTGA. CDR3 length: 13 amino acids. V lost 2 bases and J lost 2, with 6 bases in between. CDR3 residues: CASSLEGNTEAFF. The DNA of the CDR3 is TGTGCCAGCAGCTTAGAGGGAAACACTGAAGCTTTCTTT.

This clone was detected only a few times. The genes are TRBV9 and TRBJ1-2; 11 bases agree with TRBD1. This CDR3 region has 16 residues. Germline CDR1 reads SGDLS; CDR2 reads YYNGEE. Losses at the gene ends were 3 bases for V and 3 bases for J; bases not matched to a gene: 7. CDR3 region: CASSGGQGDEYYGYTF. As DNA, the CDR3 is TGTGCCAGCAGCGGGGGACAGGGGGACGAGTACTATGGCTACACCTTC.

The V and J genes are TRBV10-3 and TRBJ1-5; no clear D. This CDR3 has 14 amino acids. Deletions cut 5 bases from V and 3 bases from J, with 11 bases between. Per germline, CDR1 ENHRY and CDR2 SYGVKD. The CDR3 DNA sequence: TGTGCCATCAGTAAGACCTCAATCAATCAGCCCCAGCATTTT. This encodes CAISKTSINQPQHF.

The genes are TRBV29-1 and TRBJ2-3; D perhaps matches TRBD2 (5 bases). V was shortened by 6 bases and J by 2 bases, with 18 bases between the two germline ends. Per germline, CDR1 SQVTM and CDR2 ANQGSEA. The CDR3 extends over 15 amino acids. The CDR3 nucleotides read TGCAGCGTCATCACAGCGTCCGGGGACACAGATACGCAGTATTTT. It is translated as CSVITASGDTDTQYF.

The chain joins TRBV30 to TRBJ1-3; no clear D gene. The CDR3 length is 14 residues. Trimming took off 0 bases at V and 5 bases at J, with 11 bases between the two ends. Germline loops: CDR1 GTSNPN, CDR2 SVGIG (reference sequence). DNA of the CDR3: TGTGCCTGGAGTGTACCGGGAATCAGAAACACCATATATTTT. This translates into CAWSVPGIRNTIYF.

The J gene is TRBJ2-3, the V gene TRBV2; D perhaps matches TRBD2 (7 bases). Looked up from germline, CDR1 is SNHLY and CDR2 is FYNNEI. CDR3 size: 16 residues. V was clipped by 2 bases and J by 10 bases, with 22 bases between them. CDR3 amino acids: CASSERGAGLSGAQYF. CDR3 DNA sequence: TGTGCCAGCAGTGAACGGGGGGCGGGACTCTCAGGCGCGCAGTATTTT.

The V and J genes are TRBV7-6 and TRBJ2-3; the D gene is possibly TRBD2 (5 bases). Germline V gene data show CDR1 as SGHVS and CDR2 as FNYEAQ. V lost 4 bases to trimming and J lost 6 bases, with 11 bases between them. This CDR3 has 13 amino acids. DNA of the CDR3: TGTGCCAGCAGCTCAAGCCGCGGGGATACGCAGTATTTT. This sequence encodes CASSSSRGDTQYF.

This rearrangement joins TRBV11-2 to TRBJ2-1; 7 bases agree with TRBD1. Germline loops: CDR1 SGHAT, CDR2 FQNNGV. There are 16 residues in the CDR3. The trim removed 4 bases at V and 4 bases at J, leaving 10 bases unmatched. CDR3 protein: CASSYYRGPRYNEQFF. The CDR3 DNA reads TGTGCCAGCAGCTATTATAGGGGGCCCCGGTACAATGAGCAGTTCTTC.

The CDR3 loop is CATSTIRGNQETQYF. The CDR3 nucleotides are TGTGCCACCAGCACAATACGAGGAAACCAAGAGACCCAGTACTTC. The rearrangement links TRBV15 to TRBJ2-5; D not certain. V was shortened by 4 bases and J by 0 bases, with 12 bases between the two germline ends. This CDR3 has 15 amino acids. In germline, CDR1 is LNHNV, CDR2 YYDKDF (reference sequence).

The CDR3 protein is CAWSRQGYGYTF. In DNA, the CDR3 is TGTGCCTGGAGTCGTCAGGGGTATGGCTACACCTTC. J is TRBJ1-2 and V is TRBV30; D is perhaps TRBD1 (6 bases). The germline V and J ends were trimmed by 2 bases and 5 bases, with 9 bases remaining between them. The CDR3 spans 12 residues. Germline CDR1 reads GTSNPN; CDR2 reads SVGIG (reference sequence).